This entry describes one TCR beta chain. Its antigen remains undetermined. Within one base of it there is no much larger clone, and no base qualities were kept. The data were obtained in a study of T-cell memory formation after mild COVID-19 (dated by TCRdb to the early 2020s). Turning to the overall study: TCR sequence clusters from the two donors were found to be largely donor specific. In a couple of donors, T-cell clones that expanded and contracted after mild COVID-19 were followed by sequencing TCRalpha and TCRbeta repertoires longitudinally. Two young, previously healthy adult volunteers made up the cohort, one male and one female. The research as a whole found: Some responding clones were detected in pre-infection memory, which suggested that pre-existing cross-reactive memory T cells had joined the SARS-CoV-2 response. SARS-CoV-2 specificity of the second-wave clones peaking on day 37 was not confirmed. Clones contracting from day 15 to 85 had balanced CD4/CD8 phenotypes, while a second wave expanding from day 15 to 37 was biased towards CD4+. Only a couple of mild cases were covered by the study, and larger cohorts that include severe cases with pre-infection samples were considered necessary. Contracting CD4+ clones were located mainly in the CM and EM memory subsets, whereas CD8+ clones were found to be enriched in EMRA.

PBMCs were isolated by Ficoll-Paque density gradient centrifugation. The run used an Illumina NovaSeq 6000. TCRalpha and TCRbeta cDNA libraries were built by 5'RACE with constant-segment primers, adding sample barcodes and unique molecular identifiers. RNA was extracted from every sample with Trizol reagent. Libraries were amplified in two PCR steps, with a second sample barcode and Illumina TruSeq adapters added in the second step. Sequencing of libraries was performed on an Illumina NovaSeq with 2 x 150 bp paired-end reads. Regarding the original processing steps: The reads were demultiplexed and collapsed into UMI-guided consensus sequences using migec v1.2.7. Using mixcr v2.1.11, UMI consensuses were aligned to TRA and TRB V and J templates and then assembled into clonotypes. Clonotypes were classified as expanded or contracted when called significant by both edgeR and NoisET, with noise models trained on biological replicates. edgeR calls used a false discovery rate-adjusted p below 0.01 and a log2 fold-change threshold of 1. As an exploratory analysis of dynamics, max-normalized trajectories of the 1000 most abundant clonotypes were examined by PCA with hierarchical clustering. The CD4 or CD8 phenotype of responding clones was assigned using the separately sequenced CD4+ and CD8+ repertoires. TCRdb trimmed public reads at Q25 via fastp, called clones via MiXCR and kept in-frame beta chains. Duplicate CDR3 protein sequences are folded into a single record with the most common DNA and genes. The V and J calls, along with clone size, are taken from TCRdb and not from the paper's own processing. Recorded for this sample are approximately 390,000 distinct CDR3 sequences; roughly 15% of them occurred a single time. About 22% of the sample lies in the top ten.

The junction carries 12 bases between V and J, which are trimmed by 0 bases and 0 bases respectively. The CDR3, from cysteine to phenylalanine, totals 17 residues. The sequence is cut down to CDR3 DNA, 51 bases in frame from base 1. The germline V gene specifies SGHVS as CDR1 and FQNEAQ as CDR2. The sequence is built from TRBV7-8 and TRBJ1-5, with TRBD1 perhaps the D gene, on 5 matching bases. The clonotype originates from a young man who had mild COVID-19 (a few samples of this study predate the infection). The sample titles of this study are shuffled in the database, so cell type and time point are left out; the donor was told from shared clones. Sample: PBMCs or a T cell subset sorted from them (not recorded which). The CDR3 amino acid sequence is: CASSLADRSYSNQPQHF. The sequenced DNA: TGTGCCAGCAGCTTAGCTGACAGAAGCTATAGCAATCAGCCCCAGCATTTT. Full variable domain (CDR3 extended with the reference TRBV7-8 and TRBJ1-5 proteins): GAGVSQSPRYKVAKRGQDVALRCDPISGHVSLFWYQQALGQGPEFLTYFQNEAQLDKSGLPSDRFFAERPEGSVSTLKIQRTQQEDSAVYLCASSLADRSYSNQPQHFGDGTRLSIL.